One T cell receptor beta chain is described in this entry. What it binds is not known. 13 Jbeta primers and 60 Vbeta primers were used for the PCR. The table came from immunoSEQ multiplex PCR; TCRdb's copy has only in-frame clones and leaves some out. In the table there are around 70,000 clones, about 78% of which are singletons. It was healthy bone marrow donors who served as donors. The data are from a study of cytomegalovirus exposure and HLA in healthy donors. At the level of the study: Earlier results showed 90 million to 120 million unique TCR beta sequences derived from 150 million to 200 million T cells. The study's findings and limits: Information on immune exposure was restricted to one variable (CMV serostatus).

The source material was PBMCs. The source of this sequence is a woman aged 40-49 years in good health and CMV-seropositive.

The CDR3 reads CASSIGQAISYEQYF. The DNA of the CDR3 is TGTGCCAGCAGCATCGGACAGGCGATCTCCTACGAGCAGTACTTC. The rearrangement joins TRBV5-6 to TRBJ2-7, with 7 bases fitting TRBD1. CDR3 length: 15 residues. V shed 4 bases and J 0 bases; nucleotides not matched to a gene: 7. Germline V gene lookup returns CDR1 SGHDT and CDR2 YYEEEE.